This T cell receptor (beta chain) was found in a study of cytomegalovirus exposure and HLA in healthy donors. This clone showed up just a few times. The PCR used 60 Vbeta and 13 Jbeta primers. The assay was immunoSEQ multiplex PCR, and TCRdb's table has in-frame clones only and misses some. The table has 100,000 or so clones, over 70% seen once. CDR3 length: 14 amino acids. V lost 2 bases, J lost 4 bases, and 11 bases lay in between. Germline CDR1 and CDR2: MNHNS and SASEGT. Sequencing input: PBMCs. The chain links TRBV6-1 to TRBJ1-1; D possibly corresponds to TRBD1 (6 bases). The clonotype originates from a man aged 50 to 59 in good health and CMV-seronegative. The CDR3 sequence is CASSENQGSTEAFF. CDR3 nucleotides: TGTGCCAGCAGTGAAAATCAGGGGAGCACTGAAGCTTTCTTT.